The 21 T cell receptor beta chains reported below all come from one sample, sequenced in a study of T cell responses to AZD1222 COVID-19 vaccine. The data were produced by immunoSEQ multiplex PCR, yet TCRdb's version contains in-frame clones alone and is incomplete. The table lists 150,000 or so clones, over 80% of them singletons, with 4.3% in the top ten. Source: peripheral blood, taken 28 days after the second dose of the MenACWY control vaccine. These receptors were taken from an adult who received the MenACWY meningococcal vaccine as a control.

The V and J genes are TRBV28 and TRBJ2-7; the D is unclear. CDR3 length equals 16 residues. Germline loops: CDR1 MDHEN, CDR2 SYDVKM. V gave up 6 bases and J gave up 6 bases, with 24 bases separating them. DNA for the CDR3: TGTGCCAGCAGCCGCCTTATATCCGCAACCGACGTCGAGCAGTACTTC. Translation: CASSRLISATDVEQYF.

The chain employs TRBV18 and TRBJ2-3; TRBD2 might be the D (6 bases). Germline CDR1 and CDR2: KGHSH and LQKENI. The V and J ends lost 2 bases and 4 bases respectively, with 16 bases between them. The CDR3 is made up of 16 amino acids. The DNA of the CDR3 is TGTGCCAGCTCACCAGCGGTCGGGAGCTCGGCAGATACGCAGTATTTT. Protein: CASSPAVGSSADTQYF. Together with reference TRBV18 and TRBJ2-3, the CDR3 gives the full variable domain: NAGVMQNPRHLVRRRGQEARLRCSPMKGHSHVYWYRQLPEEGLKFMVYLQKENIIDESGMPKERFSAEFPKEGPSILRIQQVVRGDSAAYFCASSPAVGSSADTQYFGPGTRLTVL.

This CDR3 reads CAGPPGYEQYF. The CDR3 DNA reads TGCGCCGGGCCCCCGGGTTACGAGCAGTACTTC. The J gene is TRBJ2-7, the V gene TRBV10-2; D is undetermined. The CDR3 spans 11 residues. The V end was cut by 11 bases, the J end by 4 bases, with 12 bases between. Germline V gives CDR1 WSHSY, CDR2 SAAADI.

The J gene is TRBJ2-3, the V gene TRBV24-1; D gene uncertain. The CDR3 loop spans 14 amino acids. CDR1 is KGHDR, CDR2 SFDVKD, per germline. V gave up 3 bases and J gave up 1 base, with 7 bases separating them. For the CDR3, the DNA is TGTGCCACCAGTGATACACGGGGCACAGATACGCAGTATTTT. It encodes CATSDTRGTDTQYF.

V gene TRBV30 combines with J gene TRBJ1-2, with D uncertain. Germline CDR1 reads GTSNPN; CDR2 reads SVGIG (reference sequence). V was shortened by 0 bases and J by 1 base, with 3 bases between the two germline ends. This CDR3 is built from 12 residues. The CDR3 DNA reads as TGTGCCTGGAGTGTATATAACTATGGCTACACCTTC. This gives the protein CAWSVYNYGYTF.

V usage is TRBV2 and J usage is TRBJ1-1; 9 bases are a match to TRBD1. This CDR3 has 13 residues. V shed 3 bases, J shed 10 bases, and the junction held 6 bases outside the gene matches. The germline V gene encodes CDR1 SNHLY and CDR2 FYNNEI. CDR3 DNA: TGTGCCAGCAGTGAGGGGACAGGGTCTTCAGCTTTCTTT. Translation: CASSEGTGSSAFF. The entire variable domain, with the rest obtained from reference TRBV2 and TRBJ1-1, is as follows: EPEVTQTPSHQVTQMGQEVILRCVPISNHLYFYWYRQILGQKVEFLVSFYNNEISEKSEIFDDQFSVERPDGSNFTLKIRSTKLEDSAMYFCASSEGTGSSAFFGQGTRLTVV.

The rearrangement links TRBV24-1 to TRBJ1-5, with D perhaps matching TRBD1 (6 bases). The V end was cut by 5 bases, the J end by 5 bases, with 12 bases between. The CDR3 consists of 14 residues. Per the germline V gene, CDR1 is KGHDR and CDR2 is SFDVKD. The CDR3 bases are TGTGCCACCAGTGCCAAGGACAGTTATCAGCCCCAGCATTTT. It is translated as CATSAKDSYQPQHF.

The chain uses TRBV28 and TRBJ2-1; a possible D gene is TRBD1 (5 bases). CDR3 length: 11 amino acids. The germline gives CDR1 MDHEN, CDR2 SYDVKM. Trimming removed 2 bases from V and 9 bases from J, with 5 bases in between. CDR3 sequence (DNA): TGTGCCAGCAGTTTAAGGGGTGAGCAGTTCTTC. Amino acids: CASSLRGEQFF.

This chain links TRBV29-1 with TRBJ1-2; D gene uncertain. The length of the CDR3 is 12 residues. Germline V gene data show CDR1 as SQVTM and CDR2 as ANQGSEA. With 8 bases removed from V and 7 bases from J, the gap between germline ends came to 17 bases. The CDR3 DNA sequence: TGCAGCAGTACCGGTAAATGGGGTGGCTACACCTTC. It yields the protein CSSTGKWGGYTF.

This chain links TRBV6-5 with TRBJ1-1, with D hard to call. The V and J ends lost 0 bases and 11 bases respectively, with 13 bases between them. The germline V gene has CDR1 MNHEY and CDR2 SVGAGI. The CDR3 spans 13 residues. This CDR3 is CASSYSERVRAFF. The CDR3 DNA sequence: TGTGCCAGCAGTTACTCAGAGCGGGTCCGTGCTTTCTTT.

The chain joins TRBV28 to TRBJ2-5; 12 positions agree with TRBD1. Germline CDR1 is MDHEN and CDR2 is SYDVKM. V lost 2 bases to trimming and J lost 5 bases; unmatched junction nucleotides: 9. The CDR3 has 17 residues. For the CDR3, the DNA is TGTGCCAGCAGTTTACCTCCGGGACAGGGGGCGTTTGAGACCCAGTACTTC. It specifies CASSLPPGQGAFETQYF.

V and J are TRBV6-5 and TRBJ1-5, with 7 bases that match TRBD1. The CDR3 is 13 amino acids. The J segment lost 5 bases and the V segment lost 6 bases, leaving 4 bases of the junction unmatched. CDR1 MNHEY and CDR2 SVGAGI come from the germline V gene. The CDR3: CASRRTGDQPQHF. In DNA, the CDR3 is TGTGCCAGCAGGAGGACAGGAGATCAGCCCCAGCATTTT.

The CDR3: CASSFPQETQYF. In DNA form, the CDR3 reads TGCGCCAGCAGCTTCCCCCAAGAGACCCAGTACTTC. This rearrangement joins TRBV5-1 to TRBJ2-5; no clear D gene. Trimming took off 2 bases at V and 1 base at J, with 3 bases between the two ends. The germline gives CDR1 SGHRS, CDR2 YFSETQ. The CDR3 runs to 12 residues. Based on the CDR3 plus reference TRBV5-1 and TRBJ2-5, the full variable domain is KAGVTQTPRYLIKTRGQQVTLSCSPISGHRSVSWYQQTPGQGLQFLFEYFSETQRNKGNFPGRFSGRQFSNSRSEMNVSTLELGDSALYLCASSFPQETQYFGPGTRLLVL.

This clone came up once. The genes are TRBV6-1 and TRBJ2-6; D unclear. This CDR3 has 17 residues. Trimming took off 4 bases at V and 4 bases at J, with 17 bases between the two ends. CDR1 MNHNS and CDR2 SASEGT come from the germline V gene. The CDR3 nucleotides are TGTGCCAGCAGTGTTCCGGTCTTTGAGGCAGGGGCCAACGTCCTGACTTTC. It yields the protein CASSVPVFEAGANVLTF.

This clone was counted between two and nine times. The chain has TRBV7-3 and TRBJ2-2; 9 nucleotides align to TRBD1. The CDR3 consists of 14 residues. Germline V gives CDR1 SGHTA, CDR2 FQGTGA. V gave up 2 bases and J gave up 5 bases; unmatched junction bases: 0. The CDR3 DNA reads TGTGCCAGCAGCTTAGGGACAGGGACCGGGGAGCTGTTTTTT. Protein product: CASSLGTGTGELFF.

J is TRBJ1-2 and V is TRBV6-5; D gene unclear. The CDR3 extends over 13 amino acids. CDR1 MNHEY and CDR2 SVGAGI come from the germline V gene. V lost 10 bases to trimming and J lost 1 base, with 13 bases between them. CDR3 loop: CATTALGNYGYTF. DNA of the CDR3: TGTGCCACCACGGCACTTGGTAACTATGGCTACACCTTC.

CDR3: CASSSGTSGHNEQFF. The CDR3 region has the DNA TGTGCCAGCAGTTCCGGGACTAGCGGACACAATGAGCAGTTCTTC. The V call is TRBV27, the J call TRBJ2-1; TRBD2 aligns across 11 bases. The CDR3 extends over 15 amino acids. V was pared by 4 bases and J by 5 bases, with 4 bases of the junction left unmatched. Germline loops: CDR1 MNHEY, CDR2 SMNVEV (reference sequence).

The CDR3, as DNA: TGTGCCAGCAGCCCAACTTGGGGGAACTATGGCTACACCTTC. This codes for CASSPTWGNYGYTF. The chain carries TRBV5-5 and TRBJ1-2; D possibly corresponds to TRBD1 (5 bases). Per the germline V gene, CDR1 is SGHKS and CDR2 is YYEKEE (reference sequence). This CDR3 is 14 amino acids long. Trimming took 4 bases from V and 2 from J, leaving 12 bases between them.

On this clone itself: The sample holds other DNA sequences that translate to the same CDR3. V is TRBV7-2 and J is TRBJ2-3; D is tentatively TRBD1 or TRBD2 (5 bases each). This CDR3 contains 15 residues. Germline V CDR1 and CDR2: SGHTA, FQGNSA. V gave up 1 base and J gave up 3 bases, with 11 bases separating them. CDR3 sequence reads: CASSLGGPRTDTQYF. DNA for the CDR3: TGTGCCAGCAGCTTAGGGGGACCGCGAACAGATACGCAGTATTTT.

This chain joins TRBV5-8 and TRBJ1-1; TRBD1 matches 9 bases. With 4 bases clipped from V and 0 bases from J, the junction kept 1 base outside the gene matches. Germline loops: CDR1 SGHTS, CDR2 YDEGEE. The CDR3 is 14 amino acids. In DNA form, the CDR3 reads TGTGCCAGCAGCCGGACAGGGGTGAACACTGAAGCTTTCTTT. It translates to CASSRTGVNTEAFF.

The V call is TRBV5-1, the J call TRBJ2-1; D tentatively fits TRBD1 or TRBD2 (5 bases each). Trimming pared 7 bases from V and 10 bases from J, leaving 21 bases between. Germline V gene data show CDR1 as SGHRS and CDR2 as YFSETQ. The CDR3 covers 14 residues. CDR3 amino acids: CASSNSGQKDEQFF. For the CDR3, the DNA is TGCGCCAGCTCCAACTCGGGGCAGAAAGACGAGCAGTTCTTC.